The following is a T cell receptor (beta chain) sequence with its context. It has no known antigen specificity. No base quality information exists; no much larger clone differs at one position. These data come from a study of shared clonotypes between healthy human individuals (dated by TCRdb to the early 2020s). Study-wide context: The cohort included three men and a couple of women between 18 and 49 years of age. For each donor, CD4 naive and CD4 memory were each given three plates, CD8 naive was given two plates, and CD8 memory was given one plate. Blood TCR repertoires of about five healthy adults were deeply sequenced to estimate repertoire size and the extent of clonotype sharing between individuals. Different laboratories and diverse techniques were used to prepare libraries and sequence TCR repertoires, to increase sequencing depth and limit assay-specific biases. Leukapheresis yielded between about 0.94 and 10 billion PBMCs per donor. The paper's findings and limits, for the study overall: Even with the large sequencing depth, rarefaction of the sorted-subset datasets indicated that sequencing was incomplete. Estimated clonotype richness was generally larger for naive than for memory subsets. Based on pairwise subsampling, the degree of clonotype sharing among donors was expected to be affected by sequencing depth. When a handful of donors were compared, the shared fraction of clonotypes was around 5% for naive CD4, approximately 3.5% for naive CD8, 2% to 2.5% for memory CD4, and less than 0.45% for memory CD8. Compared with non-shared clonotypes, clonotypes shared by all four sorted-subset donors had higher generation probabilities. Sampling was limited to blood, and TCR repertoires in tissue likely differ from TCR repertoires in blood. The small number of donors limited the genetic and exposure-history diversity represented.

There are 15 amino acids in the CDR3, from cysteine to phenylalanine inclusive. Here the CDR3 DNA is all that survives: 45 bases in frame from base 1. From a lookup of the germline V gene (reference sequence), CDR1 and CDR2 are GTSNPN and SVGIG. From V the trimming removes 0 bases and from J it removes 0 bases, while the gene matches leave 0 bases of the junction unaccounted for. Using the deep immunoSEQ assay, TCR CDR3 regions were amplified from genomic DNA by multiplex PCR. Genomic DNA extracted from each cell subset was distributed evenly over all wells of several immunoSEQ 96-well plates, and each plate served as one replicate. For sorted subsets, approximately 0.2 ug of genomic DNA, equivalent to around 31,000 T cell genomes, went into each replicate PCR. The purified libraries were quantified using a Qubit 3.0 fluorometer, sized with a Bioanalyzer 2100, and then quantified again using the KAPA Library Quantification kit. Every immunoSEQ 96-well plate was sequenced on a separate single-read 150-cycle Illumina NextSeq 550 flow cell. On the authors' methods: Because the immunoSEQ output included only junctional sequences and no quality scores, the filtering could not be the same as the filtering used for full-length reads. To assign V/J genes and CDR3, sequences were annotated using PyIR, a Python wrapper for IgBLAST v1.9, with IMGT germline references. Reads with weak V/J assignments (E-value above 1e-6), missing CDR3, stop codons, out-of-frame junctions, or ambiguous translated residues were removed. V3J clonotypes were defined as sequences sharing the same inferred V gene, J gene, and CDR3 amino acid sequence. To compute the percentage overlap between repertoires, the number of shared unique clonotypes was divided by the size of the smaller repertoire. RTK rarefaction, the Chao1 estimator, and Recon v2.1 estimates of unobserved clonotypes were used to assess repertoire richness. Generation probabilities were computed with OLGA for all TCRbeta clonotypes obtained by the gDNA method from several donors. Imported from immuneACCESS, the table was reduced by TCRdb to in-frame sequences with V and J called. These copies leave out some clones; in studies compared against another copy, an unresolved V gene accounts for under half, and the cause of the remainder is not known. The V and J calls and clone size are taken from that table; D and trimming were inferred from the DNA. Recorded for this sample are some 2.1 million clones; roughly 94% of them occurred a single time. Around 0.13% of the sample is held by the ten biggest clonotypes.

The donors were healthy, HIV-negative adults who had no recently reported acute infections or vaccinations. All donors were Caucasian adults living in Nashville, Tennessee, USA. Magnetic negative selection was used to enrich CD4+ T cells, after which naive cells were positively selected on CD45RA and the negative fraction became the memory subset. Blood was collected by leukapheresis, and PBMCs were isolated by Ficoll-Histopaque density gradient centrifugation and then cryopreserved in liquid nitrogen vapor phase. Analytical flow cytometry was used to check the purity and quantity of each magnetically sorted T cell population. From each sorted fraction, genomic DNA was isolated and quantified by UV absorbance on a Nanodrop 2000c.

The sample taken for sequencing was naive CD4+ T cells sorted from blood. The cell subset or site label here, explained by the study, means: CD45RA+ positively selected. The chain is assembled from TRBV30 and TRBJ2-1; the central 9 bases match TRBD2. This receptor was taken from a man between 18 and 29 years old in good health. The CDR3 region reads CAWSVTSGSYNEQFF. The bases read TGTGCCTGGAGTGTGACTAGCGGCTCCTACAATGAGCAGTTCTTC.